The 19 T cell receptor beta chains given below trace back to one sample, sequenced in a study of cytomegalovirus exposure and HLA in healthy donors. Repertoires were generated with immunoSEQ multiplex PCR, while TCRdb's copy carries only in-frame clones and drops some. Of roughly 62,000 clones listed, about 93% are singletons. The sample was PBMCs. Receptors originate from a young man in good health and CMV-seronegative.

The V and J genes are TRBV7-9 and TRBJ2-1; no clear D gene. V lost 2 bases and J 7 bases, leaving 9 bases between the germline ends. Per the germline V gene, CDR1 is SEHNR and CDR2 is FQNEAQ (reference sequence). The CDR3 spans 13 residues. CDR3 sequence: CASSLTNTNEQFF. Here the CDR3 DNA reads TGTGCCAGCAGCTTAACGAACACGAATGAGCAGTTCTTC.

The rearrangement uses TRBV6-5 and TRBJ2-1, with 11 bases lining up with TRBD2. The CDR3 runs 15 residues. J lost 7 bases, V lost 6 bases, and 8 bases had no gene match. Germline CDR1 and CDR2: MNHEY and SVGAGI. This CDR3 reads CASSPLAGVTNEQFF. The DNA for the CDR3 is TGTGCCAGCAGCCCACTAGCGGGAGTTACGAATGAGCAGTTCTTC.

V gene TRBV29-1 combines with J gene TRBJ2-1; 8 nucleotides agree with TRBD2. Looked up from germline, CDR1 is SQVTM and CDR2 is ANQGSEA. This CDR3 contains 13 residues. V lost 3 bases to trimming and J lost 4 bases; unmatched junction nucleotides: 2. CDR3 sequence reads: CSVDLAGYNEQFF. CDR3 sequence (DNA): TGCAGCGTTGACTTAGCGGGGTACAATGAGCAGTTCTTC.

The CDR3 DNA follows: TGTGCCAGCAGTGCCGGGACAACCTCTGGAAACACCATATATTTT. This encodes CASSAGTTSGNTIYF. This chain joins TRBV2 and TRBJ1-3, with a tentative D call TRBD1 (6 bases). V lost 4 bases to trimming and J lost 0 bases, with 10 bases between them. The CDR3 has 15 residues. The germline V gene encodes CDR1 SNHLY and CDR2 FYNNEI.

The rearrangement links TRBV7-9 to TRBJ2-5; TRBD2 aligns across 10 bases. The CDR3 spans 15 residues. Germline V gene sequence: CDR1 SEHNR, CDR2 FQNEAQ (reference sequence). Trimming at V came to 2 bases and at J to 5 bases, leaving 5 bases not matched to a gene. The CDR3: CASSLKREGRETQYF. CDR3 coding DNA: TGTGCCAGCAGCTTAAAGCGGGAGGGCCGCGAGACCCAGTACTTC. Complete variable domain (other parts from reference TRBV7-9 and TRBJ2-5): DTGVSQNPRHKITKRGQNVTFRCDPISEHNRLYWYRQTLGQGPEFLTYFQNEAQLEKSRLLSDRFSAERPKGSFSTLEIQRTEQGDSAMYLCASSLKREGRETQYFGPGTRLLVL.

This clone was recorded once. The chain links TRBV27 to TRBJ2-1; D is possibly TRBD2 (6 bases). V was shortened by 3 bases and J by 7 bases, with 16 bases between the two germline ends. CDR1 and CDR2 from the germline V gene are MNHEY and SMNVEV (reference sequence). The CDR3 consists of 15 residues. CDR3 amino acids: CASSFPGLSGNEQFF. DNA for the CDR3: TGTGCCAGCAGTTTCCCCGGACTATCCGGAAATGAGCAGTTCTTC.

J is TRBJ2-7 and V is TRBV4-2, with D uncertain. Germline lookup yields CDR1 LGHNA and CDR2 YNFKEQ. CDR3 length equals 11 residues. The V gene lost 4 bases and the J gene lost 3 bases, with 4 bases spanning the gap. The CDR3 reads CASSLNYEQYF. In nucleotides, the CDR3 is TGTGCCAGCAGCCTCAACTACGAGCAGTACTTC.

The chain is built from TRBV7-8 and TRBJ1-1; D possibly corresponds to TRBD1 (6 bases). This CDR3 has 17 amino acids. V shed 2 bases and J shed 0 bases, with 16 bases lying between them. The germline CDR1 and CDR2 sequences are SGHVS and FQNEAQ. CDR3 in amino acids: CASSLIAGVLMNTEAFF. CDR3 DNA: TGTGCCAGCAGCTTAATAGCAGGGGTCCTCATGAACACTGAAGCTTTCTTT. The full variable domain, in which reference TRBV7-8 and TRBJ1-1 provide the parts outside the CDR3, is GAGVSQSPRYKVAKRGQDVALRCDPISGHVSLFWYQQALGQGPEFLTYFQNEAQLDKSGLPSDRFFAERPEGSVSTLKIQRTQQEDSAVYLCASSLIAGVLMNTEAFFGQGTRLTVV.

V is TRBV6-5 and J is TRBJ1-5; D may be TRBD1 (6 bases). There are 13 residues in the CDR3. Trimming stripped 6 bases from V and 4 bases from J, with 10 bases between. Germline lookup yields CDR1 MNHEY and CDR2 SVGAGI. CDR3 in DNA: TGTGCCAGCAGGAGGACAGTAAATCAGCCCCAGCATTTT. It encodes CASRRTVNQPQHF.

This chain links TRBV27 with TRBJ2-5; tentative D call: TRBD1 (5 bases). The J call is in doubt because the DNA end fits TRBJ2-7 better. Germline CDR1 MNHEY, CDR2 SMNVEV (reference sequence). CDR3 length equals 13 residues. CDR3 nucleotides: TGTGCCAGCAGTTTCCAGGGAAGGAACGAGCAGTACTTC. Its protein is CASSFQGRNEQYF.

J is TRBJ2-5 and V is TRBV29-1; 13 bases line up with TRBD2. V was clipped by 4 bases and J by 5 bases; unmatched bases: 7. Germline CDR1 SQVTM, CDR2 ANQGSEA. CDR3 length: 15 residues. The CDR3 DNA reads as TGCAGCGTTGGAGGACTAGCGGGAGTATGGGAGACCCAGTACTTC. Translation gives CSVGGLAGVWETQYF.

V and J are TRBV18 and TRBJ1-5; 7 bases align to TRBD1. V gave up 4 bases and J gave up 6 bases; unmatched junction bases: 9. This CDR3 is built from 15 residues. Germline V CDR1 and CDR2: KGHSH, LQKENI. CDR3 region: CASSLDRAVGQPQHF. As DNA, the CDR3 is TGTGCCAGCTCACTCGACAGGGCGGTGGGTCAGCCCCAGCATTTT.

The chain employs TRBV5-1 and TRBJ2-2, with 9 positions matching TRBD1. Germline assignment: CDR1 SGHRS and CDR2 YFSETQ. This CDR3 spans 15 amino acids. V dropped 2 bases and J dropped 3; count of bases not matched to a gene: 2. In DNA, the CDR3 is TGCGCCAGCAGCTTCGGGACAGGGTACACCGGGGAGCTGTTTTTT. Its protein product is CASSFGTGYTGELFF.

CDR3 in amino acids: CASSQERGGTEAFF. The CDR3 nucleotides read TGCGCCAGCAGCCAGGAACGAGGGGGAACTGAAGCTTTCTTT. The V gene is TRBV4-1, the J gene TRBJ1-1; D may be TRBD1 (6 bases). Looked up from germline, CDR1 is MGHRA and CDR2 is YSYEKL. V lost 3 bases to trimming and J lost 5 bases, with 13 bases between them. This CDR3 is 14 amino acids long.

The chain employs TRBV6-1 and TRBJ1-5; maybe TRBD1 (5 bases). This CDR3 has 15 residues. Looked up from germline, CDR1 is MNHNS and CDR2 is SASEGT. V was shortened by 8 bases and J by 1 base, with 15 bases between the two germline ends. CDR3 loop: CASGLEQGSNQPQHF. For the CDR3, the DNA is TGTGCCAGCGGACTAGAGCAGGGAAGCAATCAGCCCCAGCATTTT.

CDR3 in DNA: TGTGCCAGCTCACGGACTAGCGGGAGTAGCTATGAGCAGTTCTTC. It translates to CASSRTSGSSYEQFF. The rearrangement links TRBV18 to TRBJ2-1, with TRBD2 matching over 13 bases. CDR1 and CDR2 from the germline V gene are KGHSH and LQKENI. V lost 4 bases, J lost 8 bases, and 5 bases stayed unmatched. The CDR3 sequence is 15 residues long.

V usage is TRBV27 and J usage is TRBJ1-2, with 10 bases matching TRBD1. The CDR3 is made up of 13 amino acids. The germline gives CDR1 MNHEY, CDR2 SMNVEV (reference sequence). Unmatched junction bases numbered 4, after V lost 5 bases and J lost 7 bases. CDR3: CASSKDRGAGYTF. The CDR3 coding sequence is TGTGCCAGCAGTAAGGACAGGGGGGCTGGCTACACCTTC.

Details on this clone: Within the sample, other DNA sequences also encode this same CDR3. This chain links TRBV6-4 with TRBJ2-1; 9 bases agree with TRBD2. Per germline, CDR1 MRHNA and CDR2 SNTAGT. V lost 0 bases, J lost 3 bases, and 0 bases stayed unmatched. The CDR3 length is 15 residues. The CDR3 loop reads CASSDSSGSYNEQFF. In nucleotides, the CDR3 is TGTGCCAGCAGTGACTCTAGCGGGAGCTACAATGAGCAGTTCTTC.

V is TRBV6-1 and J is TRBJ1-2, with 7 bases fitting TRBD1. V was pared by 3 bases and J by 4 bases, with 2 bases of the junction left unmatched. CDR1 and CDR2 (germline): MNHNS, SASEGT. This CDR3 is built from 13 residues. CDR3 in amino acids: CASSDWDSYGYTF. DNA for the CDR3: TGTGCCAGCAGTGATTGGGACAGCTATGGCTACACCTTC.